One sample yielded the 14 T cell receptor beta chains listed below, sequenced in a study of blood T cell repertoires in COVID-19. Some clones are missing from TCRdb's copy, which holds only in-frame ones; the method was immunoSEQ multiplex PCR. This table has about 280,000 clones, approximately 90% appearing once. Sequenced input: PBMCs or T cells enriched from blood (not recorded which). These receptors were taken from an older woman in a cohort exposed to, infected with or recovered from COVID-19 (not recorded which).

This chain connects TRBV19 to TRBJ1-5; TRBD1 aligns across 9 bases. Losses at the gene ends were 5 bases for V and 2 bases for J; bases not matched to a gene: 4. This CDR3 comprises 15 residues. Germline V gene sequence: CDR1 LNHDA, CDR2 SQIVND (reference sequence). The CDR3 nucleotides are TGTGCCAGTAGTGTGGGACAGGGTCGCAATCAGCCCCAGCATTTT. This gives the protein CASSVGQGRNQPQHF.

The chain combines TRBV5-3 with TRBJ2-5; 14 positions agree with TRBD2. TRBV5-3 is filed as an ORF, its function uncertain. This CDR3 spans 17 amino acids. V shed 9 bases and J 5 bases; nucleotides not matched to a gene: 15. CDR3 sequence: CATGGYPGLAGDETQYF. The CDR3 DNA is TGTGCCACAGGGGGATACCCGGGACTAGCGGGAGATGAGACCCAGTACTTC.

The rearrangement uses TRBV2 and TRBJ1-6; no definite D call. V was trimmed by 10 bases and J by 11 bases, leaving 21 bases between them. The CDR3 contains 14 residues. Germline V CDR1 and CDR2: SNHLY, FYNNEI. The CDR3 DNA follows: TGTGCCACCTCGGGATCGGGGATAAGGACACCCCTCCACTTT. It is translated as CATSGSGIRTPLHF.

The rearrangement uses TRBV6-1 and TRBJ2-7; 9 nucleotides align to TRBD1. The V and J ends lost 2 bases and 6 bases, in that order; junction bases with no gene match: 5. This CDR3 spans 14 amino acids. The germline gives CDR1 MNHNS, CDR2 SASEGT. The chain's CDR3 is CASSELGQGSEQYF. In DNA form, the CDR3 reads TGTGCCAGCAGTGAACTAGGACAGGGGTCCGAGCAGTACTTC.

V and J are TRBV30 and TRBJ1-5; D is uncertain. Germline loops: CDR1 GTSNPN, CDR2 SVGIG (reference sequence). Trimming took 3 bases from V and 4 from J, leaving 10 bases between them. The CDR3 is 13 residues long. CDR3 loop: CAWSERANQPQHF. The CDR3 DNA reads as TGTGCCTGGAGCGAAAGAGCGAATCAGCCCCAGCATTTT.

The genes are TRBV28 and TRBJ1-5, with a tentative D call TRBD1 (6 bases). Germline CDR1 reads MDHEN; CDR2 reads SYDVKM. This CDR3 is built from 13 residues. The V gene lost 6 bases and the J gene lost 5 bases, with 11 bases spanning the gap. This CDR3 reads CASRTGFYQPQHF. The CDR3 DNA reads as TGTGCCAGCAGAACAGGGTTCTATCAGCCCCAGCATTTT.

The gene calls are TRBV27 and TRBJ2-1, with TRBD1 matching 7 bases. V was clipped by 7 bases and J by 5 bases; unmatched bases: 2. This CDR3 is built from 12 residues. From germline, CDR1 is MNHEY and CDR2 SMNVEV (reference sequence). The CDR3 bases are TGTGCCAGCAACCAGGGGGACAATGAGCAGTTCTTC. It specifies CASNQGDNEQFF.

The chain carries TRBV5-4 and TRBJ2-7; TRBD1 aligns across 10 bases. Germline-derived CDR1 and CDR2 are SGHNT and YYREEE (reference sequence). The CDR3 is 14 residues long. V was clipped by 3 bases and J by 6 bases; unmatched bases: 6. This CDR3 reads CASSSWTGGGEQYF. In nucleotides, the CDR3 is TGTGCCAGCAGCTCCTGGACAGGGGGAGGCGAGCAGTACTTC. The full variable domain, rest sourced from reference TRBV5-4 and TRBJ2-7, is ETGVTQSPTHLIKTRGQQVTLRCSSQSGHNTVSWYQQALGQGPQFIFQYYREEENGRGNFPPRFSGLQFPNYSSELNVNALELDDSALYLCASSSWTGGGEQYFGPGTRLTVT.

The V gene is TRBV5-1, the J gene TRBJ1-6; D perhaps matches TRBD1 (5 bases). The CDR3 is made up of 15 amino acids. V was cut by 5 bases and J by 9 bases, with 18 bases left in between. Germline V gene lookup returns CDR1 SGHRS and CDR2 YFSETQ. CDR3 residues: CASRAGRIHSSPLHF. The CDR3 nucleotides read TGCGCCAGCAGGGCGGGACGGATCCACAGTTCACCCCTCCACTTT.

V is TRBV6-5 and J is TRBJ2-7; the D gene is possibly TRBD1 (6 bases). Germline V gene lookup returns CDR1 MNHEY and CDR2 SVGAGI. Deletions cut 6 bases from V and 7 bases from J, with 13 bases between. The CDR3 is 12 amino acids. The chain's CDR3 is CASRPDRLEQYF. The CDR3 nucleotides read TGTGCCAGCAGACCCGACAGGCTGGAGCAGTACTTC.

The V call is TRBV7-2, the J call TRBJ1-1; 9 positions match TRBD1. J was trimmed by 4 bases and V by 6 bases; bases with no gene match: 3. This CDR3 has 13 amino acids. Germline CDR1 and CDR2: SGHTA and FQGNSA. The chain's CDR3 is CASSYRGLTEAFF. The CDR3, as DNA: TGTGCCAGCAGTTACAGGGGGCTCACTGAAGCTTTCTTT.

The CDR3 sequence: CASSSGTGALYEQYF. CDR3 DNA: TGCGCCAGCAGCTCCGGGACAGGCGCTCTCTACGAGCAGTACTTC. The rearrangement joins TRBV5-1 to TRBJ2-7, with 8 bases aligning to TRBD1. The germline V gene has CDR1 SGHRS and CDR2 YFSETQ. J was trimmed by 3 bases and V by 3 bases; bases with no gene match: 8. The CDR3 extends over 15 amino acids.

The rearrangement links TRBV9 to TRBJ1-2; 8 nucleotides agree with TRBD1. The CDR3 length is 14 residues. Germline loops: CDR1 SGDLS, CDR2 YYNGEE. V shed 0 bases and J 4 bases; nucleotides not matched to a gene: 2. The CDR3: CASSVETGAYGYTF. The CDR3, as DNA: TGTGCCAGCAGCGTAGAGACAGGGGCCTATGGCTACACCTTC.

The chain recombines TRBV11-1 with TRBJ2-6; D perhaps matches TRBD1 (5 bases). Germline values: CDR1 SGHAT, CDR2 FQDESV (reference sequence). The CDR3 length is 18 residues. Trimming pared 0 bases from V and 0 bases from J, leaving 12 bases between. The DNA of the CDR3 is TGTGCCAGCAGCTTAGCGCAGGGAAAAGCCTCTGGGGCCAACGTCCTGACTTTC. This translates into CASSLAQGKASGANVLTF.